This passage covers 18 T cell receptor beta chains from one sample sequenced in a study of immune characteristics of hereditary and idiopathic chronic pancreatitis. Sequencing was performed with immunoSEQ multiplex PCR; in TCRdb, only in-frame clones are kept and a portion is missing. The sample carries 11,000 to 15,000 clones, roughly 80% recorded once. Patients having total pancreatectomy with islet autotransplantation provided the chronic pancreatitis pancreas tissue. Specimen: pancreas tissue with hereditary chronic pancreatitis. The receptor source for this set is a human donor with chronic pancreatitis.

This chain connects TRBV27 to TRBJ2-5; a possible D gene is TRBD1 (5 bases). V was cut by 5 bases and J by 4 bases, with 11 bases left in between. The V gene's germline CDR1 is MNHEY and CDR2 SMNVEV (reference sequence). CDR3 size: 13 residues. The CDR3 loop is CASSLRVRETQYF. The DNA for the CDR3 is TGTGCCAGCAGTCTCAGGGTTAGAGAGACCCAGTACTTC.

The V and J genes are TRBV6-4 and TRBJ2-3; D gene uncertain. Germline assignment: CDR1 MRHNA and CDR2 SNTAGT. The CDR3 runs to 14 residues. Trimming pared 4 bases from V and 0 bases from J, leaving 8 bases between. As DNA, the CDR3 is TGTGCCAGCAGTGCCGGTGGCAGCACAGATACGCAGTATTTT. Translating gives CASSAGGSTDTQYF.

The chain employs TRBV27 and TRBJ2-7; 10 bases line up with TRBD2. Germline CDR1 reads MNHEY; CDR2 reads SMNVEV (reference sequence). This CDR3 spans 16 amino acids. Trimming removed 3 bases from V and 3 bases from J; junction bases left unmatched: 8. The CDR3 DNA reads as TGTGCCAGCAGTTTCCGGACTAGCGGAGGGGGCTACGAGCAGTACTTC. This sequence encodes CASSFRTSGGGYEQYF.

The chain is built from TRBV28 and TRBJ1-4, with TRBD1 as a possible D gene (5 bases). In germline, CDR1 is MDHEN, CDR2 SYDVKM. The CDR3 extends over 14 amino acids. Deletions cut 3 bases from V and 7 bases from J, with 12 bases between. The CDR3 nucleotides are TGTGCCAGCAGTTTCATAGGGACGGGTGAAAAACTGTTTTTT. Encoded protein: CASSFIGTGEKLFF.

The rearrangement uses TRBV6-5 and TRBJ2-7; 11 bases line up with TRBD2. CDR1 and CDR2 from the germline V gene are MNHEY and SVGAGI. V gave up 2 bases and J gave up 0 bases; unmatched junction bases: 0. This CDR3 has 15 residues. DNA for the CDR3: TGTGCCAGCAGTTACACTAGCGGGAGCTCCTACGAGCAGTACTTC. Protein: CASSYTSGSSYEQYF.

V and J are TRBV6-1 and TRBJ2-1; D is unresolved. Deletions cut 1 base from V and 0 bases from J, with 7 bases between. The length of the CDR3 is 15 residues. Germline V gives CDR1 MNHNS, CDR2 SASEGT. CDR3 in amino acids: CASSEVLSSYNEQFF. The CDR3 bases are TGTGCCAGCAGTGAAGTGCTAAGCTCCTACAATGAGCAGTTCTTC.

There are a few counts of this clone. V and J are TRBV7-3 and TRBJ1-5; TRBD1 might be the D (5 bases). Germline V gene lookup returns CDR1 SGHTA and CDR2 FQGTGA. The CDR3 sequence is 17 residues long. Trimming pared 6 bases from V and 4 bases from J, leaving 22 bases between. CDR3 nucleotide sequence: TGTGCCAGCAGTCTTCCTATCCGGGACGGATTTAATCAGCCCCAGCATTTT. Translation gives CASSLPIRDGFNQPQHF.

This rearrangement joins TRBV29-1 to TRBJ2-3; the match to TRBD1 covers 9 bases. Trimming at V came to 4 bases and at J to 1 base, leaving 6 bases not matched to a gene. This CDR3 is 15 amino acids long. Germline loops: CDR1 SQVTM, CDR2 ANQGSEA. CDR3 DNA: TGCAGCGTTGTGTTTGGGACAGGGCGCACAGATACGCAGTATTTT. Translated: CSVVFGTGRTDTQYF.

The chain is built from TRBV28 and TRBJ1-3; D remains unclear. V lost 8 bases to trimming and J lost 0 bases, with 5 bases between them. This CDR3 spans 12 amino acids. Germline V lookup: CDR1 MDHEN, CDR2 SYDVKM. Here the CDR3 DNA reads TGTGCCAGCCGGAGCTCTGGAAACACCATATATTTT. Its protein product is CASRSSGNTIYF.

V gene TRBV5-1 combines with J gene TRBJ1-1; D is ambiguous. The CDR3 runs to 14 residues. V was trimmed by 4 bases and J by 4 bases, leaving 14 bases between them. The germline CDR1 and CDR2 sequences are SGHRS and YFSETQ. The CDR3 DNA is TGCGCCAGCAGCAGGCCGGCGCCGGGCACTGAAGCTTTCTTT. It yields the protein CASSRPAPGTEAFF. Based on the CDR3 plus reference TRBV5-1 and TRBJ1-1, the full variable domain is KAGVTQTPRYLIKTRGQQVTLSCSPISGHRSVSWYQQTPGQGLQFLFEYFSETQRNKGNFPGRFSGRQFSNSRSEMNVSTLELGDSALYLCASSRPAPGTEAFFGQGTRLTVV.

The chain combines TRBV27 with TRBJ2-1; 8 bases are shared with TRBD1. Germline assignment: CDR1 MNHEY and CDR2 SMNVEV (reference sequence). V shed 8 bases and J 4 bases; nucleotides not matched to a gene: 7. The CDR3 has 14 residues. CDR3 amino acids: CASSGGRGYNEQFF. CDR3 nucleotide sequence: TGTGCCAGCTCAGGGGGCAGGGGATACAATGAGCAGTTCTTC.

The CDR3 sequence is CASSGGLAFTDTQYF. CDR3 coding DNA: TGTGCCAGCAGCGGAGGACTAGCCTTCACAGATACGCAGTATTTT. J is TRBJ2-3 and V is TRBV5-5, with 8 nucleotides matching TRBD2. After removal of 4 bases from V and 2 bases from J, the junction contained 6 bases not matched to a gene. The length of the CDR3 is 15 residues. Germline-derived CDR1 and CDR2 are SGHKS and YYEKEE (reference sequence).

This clone was seen more than once but under ten times. The V call is TRBV6-4, the J call TRBJ2-2; D gene ambiguous. Trimming cost V 3 bases and J 0 bases, with 2 bases left between them. The CDR3 runs 13 residues. The germline gives CDR1 MRHNA, CDR2 SNTAGT. The CDR3 DNA sequence: TGTGCCAGCAGTGAAGCGAACACCGGGGAGCTGTTTTTT. Protein: CASSEANTGELFF.

The chain links TRBV5-6 to TRBJ2-4, with D perhaps TRBD1 or TRBD2 (5 bases each). Looked up from germline, CDR1 is SGHDT and CDR2 is YYEEEE. The CDR3 runs to 15 residues. V was clipped by 0 bases and J by 11 bases, with 18 bases between them. The CDR3 DNA sequence: TGTGCCAGCAGCTTGGGGTTATGGGGACCCCATTTTCAGTACTTC. Residues: CASSLGLWGPHFQYF.

This clone came up once. This chain links TRBV6-6 with TRBJ2-2; D may correspond to TRBD1 or TRBD2 (6 bases each). CDR1 and CDR2 (germline): MNHNY, SVGAGI (reference sequence). The CDR3 loop spans 13 amino acids. Trimming left V 5 bases short and J 4 bases short, with 8 bases between. The chain's CDR3 is CASSEGGTGELFF. CDR3 nucleotides: TGTGCCAGCAGTGAGGGGGGCACCGGGGAGCTGTTTTTT.

The rearrangement joins TRBV3-1 (or the pseudogene TRBV3-2) to TRBJ1-2; 8 positions agree with TRBD1. The germline CDR1 and CDR2 sequences are LGHDT and YNNKEL (reference sequence). This CDR3 has 14 residues. V was pared by 2 bases and J by 9 bases, with 8 bases of the junction left unmatched. CDR3 in DNA: TGTGCCAGCAGCCAAAACAGGGGGTTTGTAAGCTACACCTTC. Translation gives CASSQNRGFVSYTF.

The rearrangement uses TRBV11-1 and TRBJ2-1, with unresolved D. This CDR3 is 15 amino acids long. Trimming took off 1 base at V and 0 bases at J, with 7 bases between the two ends. CDR1 and CDR2 from the germline V gene are SGHAT and FQDESV (reference sequence). Here the CDR3 DNA reads TGTGCCAGCAGCTTAGGGTTGGGCTCCTACAATGAGCAGTTCTTC. Translated: CASSLGLGSYNEQFF.

This sequence joins TRBV19 and TRBJ2-1, with TRBD2 identical over 9 bases. The CDR3 totals 17 residues. CDR1 and CDR2 from the germline V gene are LNHDA and SQIVND (reference sequence). Unmatched junction bases numbered 16, after V lost 6 bases and J lost 7 bases. This CDR3 is CASSLLTYSGRRNEQFF. CDR3 sequence (DNA): TGTGCCAGTAGCCTATTGACGTATAGCGGGAGAAGGAATGAGCAGTTCTTC.